The sample holds one count of the clone carrying this T cell receptor (beta chain). Its antigen is still unknown. The data derive from a study of T cell responses to AZD1222 COVID-19 vaccine. This CDR3 region has 15 residues. CDR1 is MNHNY, CDR2 SVGAGI, per germline (reference sequence). Trimming cost V 6 bases and J 6 bases; bases outside gene matches: 10. Study conclusions and caveats: Repertoires were collected only later (after the peak T cell response had occurred). In the spike-specific TCR repertoire, nearly half reportedly target unmutated variant regions. The sample set comprised mostly white British donors with more females, and clonal diversity was possibly underestimated. Distributed over spike, vaccine-associated CD4 TCRs predominated at 160-218 and 743-854.

Some clones are missing from TCRdb's copy, which holds only in-frame ones; the method was immunoSEQ multiplex PCR. The data show roughly 100,000 clones, roughly 89% seen once. Sequencing used peripheral blood, obtained 28 days after the second AZD1222 dose. This chain joins TRBV6-6 and TRBJ2-3; 9 bases fit TRBD2. The sequence derives from an adult who received the AZD1222 COVID-19 vaccine. The CDR3 loop reads CASRPELAGGDTQYF. The DNA for the CDR3 is TGTGCCAGCAGACCAGAACTAGCGGGCGGGGATACGCAGTATTTT.